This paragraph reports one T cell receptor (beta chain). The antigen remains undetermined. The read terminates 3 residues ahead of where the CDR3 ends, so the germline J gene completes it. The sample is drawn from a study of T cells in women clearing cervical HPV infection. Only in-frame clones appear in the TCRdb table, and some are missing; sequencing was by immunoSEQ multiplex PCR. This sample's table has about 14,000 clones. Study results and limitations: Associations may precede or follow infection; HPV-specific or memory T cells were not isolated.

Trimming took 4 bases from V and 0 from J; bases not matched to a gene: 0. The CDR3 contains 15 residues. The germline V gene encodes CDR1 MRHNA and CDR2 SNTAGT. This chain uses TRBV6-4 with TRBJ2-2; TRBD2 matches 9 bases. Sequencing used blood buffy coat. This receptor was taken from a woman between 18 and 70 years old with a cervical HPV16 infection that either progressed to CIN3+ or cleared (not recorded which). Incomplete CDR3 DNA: TGTGCCAGCAGTGCTAGCGGGGCGAACACCGGGGAG. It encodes CASSASGANTGE. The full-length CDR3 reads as CASSASGANTGELFF.